This T cell receptor (beta chain) was recovered during a study of cytomegalovirus exposure and HLA in healthy donors (TCRdb year 2017). In terms of the full investigation: According to a later analysis, one platform produced both the roughly 120 validation repertoires and the 670 or so repertoires of the first cohort. The study was designed to test whether signatures of past pathogen exposure could be identified by cataloging public T cell receptors. A separate validation cohort of approximately 130 different subjects was used in addition to the roughly 640-subject first cohort. The study combined high-throughput TCR immunosequencing, statistical association of individual TCRs with disease status, and machine learning to predict cytomegalovirus infection status. What the study reported, not specific to this receptor: The study listed around 160 TCR beta chains as associated with cytomegalovirus. A few of the identified cytomegalovirus-associated TCR beta chains were confirmed in vitro to be specific for cytomegalovirus antigens. In a later analysis, TCRs clustered in the first cohort were found to also tend to co-occur in the 130 or so validation repertoires, with 85% to 95% of cluster scores above 0. It was suggested by the authors that the approach could potentially be generalized to other disease states and immunological phenotypes. All 120 or so repertoires were used to score co-occurrence in the validation cohort in a later analysis, because that analysis had no HLA typing for the cohort. The classifier was reported to diagnose cytomegalovirus status with high specificity and sensitivity in both the original and validation cohorts. Across donors, most TCR sequences were observed very rarely, whereas some public TCRs were present in many individuals.

The CDR3 runs 14 residues from the cysteine to the phenylalanine. CDR3 DNA only is kept here, 42 bases in frame from base 1. The library was built by means of the immunoSEQ multiplex PCR assay. Under the source paper's analysis protocol: A statistical classification framework was developed to diagnose cytomegalovirus status using the catalog of TCR beta chain sequences. This is the immuneACCESS table as TCRdb keeps it, with only in-frame sequences that have V and J called. A part of the clones is gone; compared with another copy, unresolved V genes explain less than half, and the rest is unexplained. V, J and clone size were drawn from that table, and D and trimming were deduced from the DNA. A total of 120,000 or so clones appear in this sample, roughly 90% of them only once. 1.4% of the sample comes from the top ten. The donors belonged to the validation cohort of over a hundred subjects, which was separate from the approximately 700-subject first cohort.

As for this clone: It has no known antigen specificity. Nothing much larger sits one base from this clone, and base qualities are not available.

This sequence originates from a man between 25 and 39 years old in good health and CMV-seronegative. The V and J segments used are TRBV21-1 and TRBJ1-1; the D call of TRBD1 is as the table states it, not checked on the DNA. TRBV21-1 is annotated as a pseudogene. The sequencing sample was made of PBMCs. The CDR3 reads CASPTGTMLTEAFF. The sequenced DNA is TGTGCCAGCCCGACAGGTACCATGCTCACTGAAGCTTTCTTT.